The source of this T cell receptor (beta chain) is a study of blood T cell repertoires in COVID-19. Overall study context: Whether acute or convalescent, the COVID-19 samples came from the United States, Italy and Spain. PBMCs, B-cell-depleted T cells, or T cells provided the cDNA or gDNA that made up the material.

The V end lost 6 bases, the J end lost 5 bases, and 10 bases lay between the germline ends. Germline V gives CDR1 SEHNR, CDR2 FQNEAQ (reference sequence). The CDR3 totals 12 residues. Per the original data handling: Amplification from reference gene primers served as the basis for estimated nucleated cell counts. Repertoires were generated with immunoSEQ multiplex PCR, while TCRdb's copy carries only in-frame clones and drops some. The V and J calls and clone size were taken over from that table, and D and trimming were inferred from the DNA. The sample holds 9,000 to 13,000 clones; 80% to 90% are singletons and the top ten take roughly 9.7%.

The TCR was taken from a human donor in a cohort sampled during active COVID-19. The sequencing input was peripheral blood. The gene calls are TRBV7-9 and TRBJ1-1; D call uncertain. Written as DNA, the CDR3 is TGTGCCAGCAGGCGGGTCGGGACTGAAGCTTTCTTT. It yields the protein CASRRVGTEAFF.